The 30 T cell receptor beta chains in this list originate from one sample, sequenced in a study of CD8 T cells in Susac syndrome. RNA, at about 0.5 to 1 ug, was reverse transcribed with random hexamers. Via MiXCR, TCRdb re-called the immunoSEQ multiplex PCR reads, giving one row per CDR3 protein. In the table there are around 190,000 distinct CDR3 sequences, 94% of which are singletons. Sequenced input: CD4+ T cells from PBMCs. Receptors were obtained from a human donor with Susac syndrome.

This chain connects TRBV20-1 to TRBJ1-2, with 11 bases that match TRBD1. Per germline, CDR1 DFQATT and CDR2 SNEGSKA (reference sequence). The CDR3 has 15 residues. Trimming cost V 3 bases and J 4 bases; bases outside gene matches: 7. The CDR3 region has the DNA TGCAGTGCTAGTACCGGGACAGGGGGGGCCTATGGCTACACCTTC. As protein: CSASTGTGGAYGYTF.

This rearrangement joins TRBV4-2 to TRBJ1-5; D possibly corresponds to TRBD1 (5 bases). Trimming stripped 0 bases from V and 5 bases from J, with 11 bases between. Germline CDR1 reads LGHNA; CDR2 reads YNFKEQ. The CDR3 length is 15 residues. The DNA of the CDR3 is TGTGCCAGCAGCCAAGATTGGGGGAGGGATCAGCCCCAGCATTTT. This codes for CASSQDWGRDQPQHF.

This clonotype was seen once. The rearrangement joins TRBV25-1 to TRBJ1-4; D perhaps matches TRBD1 (6 bases). V shed 2 bases and J shed 5 bases, with 12 bases lying between them. CDR1 MGHDK and CDR2 SYGVNS come from the germline V gene. CDR3 length equals 15 residues. The CDR3, as DNA: TGTGCCAGCAGTGAACGACAGGCAAAGAATGAAAAACTGTTTTTT. Amino acids: CASSERQAKNEKLFF. Drawing the rest from reference TRBV25-1 and TRBJ1-4, the complete variable domain is EADIYQTPRYLVIGTGKKITLECSQTMGHDKMYWYQQDPGMELHLIHYSYGVNSTEKGDLSSESTVSRIRTEHFPLTLESARPSHTSQYLCASSERQAKNEKLFFGSGTQLSVL.

The chain uses TRBV30 and TRBJ1-6; TRBD1 is a possible D gene (6 bases). The CDR3 runs 16 residues. V was cut by 2 bases and J by 6 bases, with 17 bases left in between. Germline V gives CDR1 GTSNPN, CDR2 SVGIG (reference sequence). The CDR3 reads CAWSRGAPTANSPLHF. CDR3 DNA sequence: TGTGCCTGGAGTCGGGGGGCGCCAACGGCTAATTCACCCCTCCACTTT.

The chain employs TRBV23-1 and TRBJ2-5, with 8 nucleotides matching TRBD2. TRBV23-1 is reported as an ORF; its role is uncertain. The junction had 6 bases not matched to a gene; V was cut back by 3 bases and J by 6 bases. This CDR3 contains 14 residues. DNA of the CDR3: TGCGCCAGCAGTCACCCCGGGGGGGGAAAGACCCAGTACTTC. This codes for CASSHPGGGKTQYF.

The rearrangement uses TRBV20-1 and TRBJ1-1, with D possibly being TRBD1 (5 bases). The germline CDR1 and CDR2 sequences are DFQATT and SNEGSKA (reference sequence). CDR3 length: 12 amino acids. V lost 2 bases to trimming and J lost 5 bases, with 9 bases between them. The CDR3 loop is CSARPWGTEAFF. CDR3 DNA sequence: TGCAGTGCTAGACCTTGGGGGACTGAAGCTTTCTTT.

The chain combines TRBV5-6 with TRBJ1-5, with no clear D. Trimming stripped 0 bases from V and 5 bases from J, with 9 bases between. Germline V gene data show CDR1 as SGHDT and CDR2 as YYEEEE. The CDR3 runs 14 residues. CDR3 bases: TGTGCCAGCAGCTTGGCCCTGGTGGATCAGCCCCAGCATTTT. Amino acid sequence: CASSLALVDQPQHF.

J is TRBJ1-6 and V is TRBV30; D uncertain. The ends were cut back, 4 bases at V and 6 bases at J, with 13 bases in the middle. Per the germline V gene, CDR1 is GTSNPN and CDR2 is SVGIG (reference sequence). The CDR3 extends over 14 amino acids. This chain's CDR3 is CAWNSGPSNSPLHF. For the CDR3, the DNA is TGTGCCTGGAATAGTGGGCCGAGTAATTCACCCCTCCACTTT.

This clonotype came up a few times. This chain joins TRBV4-3 and TRBJ1-5; D call uncertain. This CDR3 region has 14 residues. The germline CDR1 and CDR2 sequences are LGHNA and YSLEER. V gave up 0 bases and J gave up 6 bases, with 9 bases separating them. The chain's CDR3 is CASSQDLWGQPQHF. DNA for the CDR3: TGCGCCAGCAGCCAAGATCTTTGGGGTCAGCCCCAGCATTTT.

J is TRBJ1-2 and V is TRBV10-3, with TRBD1 matching 8 bases. This CDR3 comprises 15 residues. V dropped 7 bases and J dropped 4; count of bases not matched to a gene: 11. Germline CDR1 ENHRY, CDR2 SYGVKD. CDR3 in amino acids: CAITRQGTDGYGYTF. The CDR3 nucleotides read TGTGCCATCACCAGACAGGGGACGGACGGCTATGGCTACACCTTC.

The J gene is TRBJ2-2, the V gene TRBV20-1; 7 bases line up with TRBD2. The CDR3 is 16 amino acids. Germline CDR1 is DFQATT and CDR2 is SNEGSKA (reference sequence). The V and J ends lost 6 bases and 0 bases, in that order; junction bases with no gene match: 10. Written as DNA, the CDR3 is TGCAGTGCAAAACAAGCCGGGACTACGAACACCGGGGAGCTGTTTTTT. Amino acid sequence: CSAKQAGTTNTGELFF.

In its sample, this clonotype was seen a few times. The junction does not match germline at one end; this may be a read error. This chain uses TRBV5-1 with TRBJ1-1; D is perhaps TRBD1 (5 bases). The CDR3 is 14 residues long. Germline-derived CDR1 and CDR2 are SGHRS and YFSETQ. The CDR3 spells CASSLAGGNTEAFF. For the CDR3, the DNA is TGTGCCAGCAGCTTAGCGGGGGGAAACACTGAAGCTTTCTTT.

The rearrangement joins TRBV7-2 to TRBJ2-1; D perhaps matches TRBD2 (5 bases). Germline V lookup: CDR1 SGHTA, CDR2 FQGNSA. V lost 2 bases to trimming and J lost 8 bases, with 13 bases between them. This CDR3 contains 14 residues. CDR3 amino acids: CASSLSGPWDEQFF. The CDR3 nucleotides read TGTGCCAGCAGCTTAAGCGGACCTTGGGATGAGCAGTTCTTC.

V and J are TRBV13 and TRBJ2-1; no clear D gene. V gave up 3 bases and J gave up 9 bases, with 9 bases separating them. This CDR3 spans 12 amino acids. The V gene's germline CDR1 is PRHDT and CDR2 FYEKMQ (reference sequence). The CDR3 here is CASSFPGTEQFF. The CDR3 bases are TGTGCCAGCAGCTTCCCGGGCACTGAGCAGTTCTTC.

This chain's CDR3 is CASSVTRHSPLHF. The DNA for the CDR3 is TGTGCCAGCAGCGTTACAAGACATTCACCCCTCCACTTT. The chain is built from TRBV21-1 and TRBJ1-6. TRBV21-1 is tagged as a pseudogene. The CDR3 extends over 13 amino acids.

The chain joins TRBV5-1 to TRBJ2-5; D not resolved. Trimming cost V 7 bases and J 1 base, with 17 bases left between them. The CDR3 spans 15 residues. Germline V gene sequence: CDR1 SGHRS, CDR2 YFSETQ. Here the CDR3 reads CASCQDGKPQETQYF. Written as DNA, the CDR3 is TGCGCCAGCTGCCAGGACGGCAAGCCCCAAGAGACCCAGTACTTC.

The chain recombines TRBV18 with TRBJ1-5; D unclear. Per the germline V gene, CDR1 is KGHSH and CDR2 is LQKENI. The CDR3 consists of 13 residues. Trimming removed 6 bases at V and 5 bases at J, with 11 bases between. The CDR3 reads CASSPMSDQPQHF. The CDR3 bases are TGTGCCAGCTCCCCTATGAGTGATCAGCCCCAGCATTTT.

The chain couples TRBV29-1 to TRBJ2-1; maybe TRBD1 (5 bases). The CDR3 runs to 11 residues. CDR1 SQVTM and CDR2 ANQGSEA come from the germline V gene. V was clipped by 4 bases and J by 8 bases, with 9 bases between them. The CDR3 reads CSVGLRDEQFF. The CDR3 DNA reads TGCAGCGTTGGGCTCAGGGATGAGCAGTTCTTC.

This clonotype came up once. The J gene is TRBJ1-5, the V gene TRBV5-1; 9 bases are shared with TRBD1. The trim removed 3 bases at V and 7 bases at J, leaving 5 bases unmatched. The CDR3 totals 14 residues. CDR1 is SGHRS and CDR2 is YFSETQ in the germline V gene. CDR3 in amino acids: CASSSGTGKQPQHF. As DNA, the CDR3 is TGCGCCAGCAGCTCCGGGACAGGGAAACAGCCCCAGCATTTT.

The J gene is TRBJ2-1, the V gene TRBV30, with D possibly TRBD1 on 5 matching bases. The CDR3 covers 11 residues. Between the trimmed V and J ends, which lost 1 base and 12 bases, there was a span of 10 bases. CDR1 is GTSNPN, CDR2 SVGIG, per germline (reference sequence). Here the CDR3 DNA reads TGTGCCTGGAGTGGGGGCGTGGGGCAGTTCTTC. This sequence encodes CAWSGGVGQFF.

The chain links TRBV30 to TRBJ1-4; 7 positions match TRBD1. Trimming took 5 bases from V and 5 from J; bases not matched to a gene: 5. From germline, CDR1 is GTSNPN and CDR2 SVGIG (reference sequence). The CDR3 spans 13 residues. CDR3 bases: TGTGCCTGGCAGGGACAGCTCAATGAAAAACTGTTTTTT. Its protein product is CAWQGQLNEKLFF.

In its sample, this clonotype was seen once. J is TRBJ2-1 and V is TRBV11-2; D may be TRBD1 (5 bases). CDR3 length: 13 residues. The germline V gene has CDR1 SGHAT and CDR2 FQNNGV. V lost 2 bases and J 6 bases, leaving 8 bases between the germline ends. The CDR3 region has the DNA TGTGCCAGCAGCTTATATCAGGGCAATGAGCAGTTCTTC. The encoded protein is CASSLYQGNEQFF.

The rearrangement links TRBV7-2 to TRBJ2-5; D gene uncertain. With 1 base removed from V and 5 bases from J, the gap between germline ends came to 11 bases. The CDR3 is made up of 14 amino acids. Per the germline V gene, CDR1 is SGHTA and CDR2 is FQGNSA. The CDR3 nucleotides read TGTGCCAGCAGCTTAGTTTCGAATCAGGAGACCCAGTACTTC. This encodes CASSLVSNQETQYF.

The chain carries TRBV5-8 and TRBJ2-7; the D gene could be TRBD1 or TRBD2 (5 bases each). Germline lookup yields CDR1 SGHTS and CDR2 YDEGEE. Trimming took 0 bases from V and 12 from J, leaving 13 bases between them. The CDR3 has 12 amino acids. Here the CDR3 reads CASSLARGQGYF. CDR3 in DNA: TGTGCCAGCAGCTTGGCCCGGGGCCAGGGGTACTTC.

To note about this clonotype: Its ends do not fully match the called genes, so a read error is possible. CDR3 in DNA: TGTGCTAGCAGCGATAGGATCACAGGGCAAGAGACCCAGTACTTC. Translated: CASSDRITGQETQYF. V usage is TRBV7-7 and J usage is TRBJ2-5; D might be TRBD1 (6 bases). This CDR3 is 15 amino acids long. The germline gives CDR1 SSHAT, CDR2 FNYEAQ (reference sequence).

The chain recombines TRBV27 with TRBJ2-5; D uncertain. V gave up 4 bases and J gave up 4 bases, with 13 bases separating them. The CDR3 contains 14 residues. The V gene's germline CDR1 is MNHEY and CDR2 SMNVEV (reference sequence). Here the CDR3 reads CASSWAGGGETQYF. CDR3 DNA: TGTGCCAGCAGTTGGGCAGGTGGTGGAGAGACCCAGTACTTC.

CDR3 in amino acids: CSGGRESTEAFF. The CDR3 coding sequence is TGCTCCGGGGGCAGGGAGAGCACTGAAGCTTTCTTT. V usage is TRBV29-1 and J usage is TRBJ1-1; D may be TRBD1 (6 bases). The CDR3 covers 12 residues. In germline, CDR1 is SQVTM, CDR2 ANQGSEA. Based on the CDR3 plus reference TRBV29-1 and TRBJ1-1, the full variable domain is SAVISQKPSRDICQRGTSLTIQCQVDSQVTMMFWYRQQPGQSLTLIATANQGSEATYESGFVIDKFPISRPNLTFSTLTVSNMSPEDSSIYLCSGGRESTEAFFGQGTRLTVV.

This chain joins TRBV25-1 and TRBJ1-2; D is undetermined. CDR3 length: 12 amino acids. The V and J ends lost 2 bases and 3 bases respectively, with 4 bases between them. Germline V gives CDR1 MGHDK, CDR2 SYGVNS. The CDR3, as DNA: TGTGCCAGCAGTGAAGATTACTATGGCTACACCTTC. Protein sequence: CASSEDYYGYTF.

This sequence joins TRBV6-5 and TRBJ1-5; D perhaps matches TRBD1 (5 bases). Trimming left V 1 base short and J 5 bases short, with 9 bases between. This CDR3 is built from 14 residues. Germline CDR1 is MNHEY and CDR2 is SVGAGI. The CDR3 DNA reads TGTGCCAGCAGTTACTTGGGGGGAGATCAGCCCCAGCATTTT. Protein: CASSYLGGDQPQHF.

The chain couples TRBV20-1 to TRBJ2-1; D gene uncertain. V shed 3 bases and J shed 8 bases, with 8 bases lying between them. CDR3 length: 11 amino acids. CDR1 DFQATT and CDR2 SNEGSKA come from the germline V gene (reference sequence). CDR3 amino acids: CSASPLDEQFF. CDR3 bases: TGCAGTGCTAGTCCCTTGGATGAGCAGTTCTTC.